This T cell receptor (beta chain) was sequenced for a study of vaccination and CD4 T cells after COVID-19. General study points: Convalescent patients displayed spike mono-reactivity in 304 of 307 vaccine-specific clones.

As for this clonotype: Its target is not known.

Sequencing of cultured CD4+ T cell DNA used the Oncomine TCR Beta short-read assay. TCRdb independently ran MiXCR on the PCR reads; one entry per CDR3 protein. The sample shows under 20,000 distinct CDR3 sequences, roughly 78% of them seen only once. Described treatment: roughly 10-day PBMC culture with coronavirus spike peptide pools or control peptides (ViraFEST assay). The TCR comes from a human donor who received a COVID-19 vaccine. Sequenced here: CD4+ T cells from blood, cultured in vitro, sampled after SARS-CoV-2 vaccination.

CDR3 sequence (DNA): TGTGCCAGCAGCTTAAACCAGGAGGTCTATGGCTACACCTTC. Protein sequence: CASSLNQEVYGYTF. The chain is built from TRBV7-2 and TRBJ1-2; D is unclear. CDR3 length: 14 residues. V was trimmed by 2 bases and J by 4 bases, leaving 11 bases between them. Germline CDR1 and CDR2: SGHTA and FQGNSA. Full variable domain (outside the CDR3, taken from reference TRBV7-2 and TRBJ1-2): GAGVSQSPSNKVTEKGKDVELRCDPISGHTALYWYRQSLGQGLEFLIYFQGNSAPDKSGLPSDRFSAERTGGSVSTLTIQRTQQEDSAVYLCASSLNQEVYGYTFGSGTRLTVV.